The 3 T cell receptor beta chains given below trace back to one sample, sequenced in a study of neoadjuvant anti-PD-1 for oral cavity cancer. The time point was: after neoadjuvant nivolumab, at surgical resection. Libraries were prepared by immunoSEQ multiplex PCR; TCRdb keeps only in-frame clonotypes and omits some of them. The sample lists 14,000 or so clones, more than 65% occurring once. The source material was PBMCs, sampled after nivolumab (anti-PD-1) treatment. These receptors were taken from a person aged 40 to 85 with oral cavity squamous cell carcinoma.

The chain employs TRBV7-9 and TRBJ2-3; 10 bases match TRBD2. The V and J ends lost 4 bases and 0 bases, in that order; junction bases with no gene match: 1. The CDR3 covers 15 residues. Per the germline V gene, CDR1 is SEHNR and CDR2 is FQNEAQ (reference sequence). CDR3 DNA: TGTGCCAGCAGCTCTAGCGGGAGAAGCACAGATACGCAGTATTTT. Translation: CASSSSGRSTDTQYF.

CDR3 coding DNA: TGTGCCAGCAGTTCTCCAGGGTCCCTGGATGAAAAACTGTTTTTT. Translated: CASSSPGSLDEKLFF. V is TRBV6-5 and J is TRBJ1-4; possibly TRBD1 for D (5 bases). Trimming shortened V by 4 bases and J by 6 bases, and 15 bases separated the two germline ends. This CDR3 has 15 residues. Germline V gene lookup returns CDR1 MNHEY and CDR2 SVGAGI.

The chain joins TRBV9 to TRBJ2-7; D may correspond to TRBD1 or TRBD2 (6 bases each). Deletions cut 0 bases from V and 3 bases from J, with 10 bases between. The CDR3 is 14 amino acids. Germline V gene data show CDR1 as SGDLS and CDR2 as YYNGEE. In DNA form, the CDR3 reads TGTGCCAGCAGCGTAGAGGGGGGCCACTACGAGCAGTACTTC. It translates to CASSVEGGHYEQYF.